This T cell receptor (beta chain) came from a study of post-analysis software for immune sequencing data. Study outcomes and limitations: Controls had lower frequencies than patients of about five TRBV segments, which included TRBV5-6, TRBV5-1 and TRBV20-1.

Prepared TCR beta cDNA libraries contained unique molecular identifiers. One entry per CDR3 protein, called by TCRdb with MiXCR from the PCR reads. Found here are about 680,000 distinct CDR3 sequences, roughly three fifths of them singletons; the top ten hold approximately 10%. To note about this clonotype: What it binds is unknown.

Germline CDR1 reads SQVTM; CDR2 reads ANQGSEA. This CDR3 is 13 amino acids long. The gene calls are TRBV29-1 and TRBJ2-4, with 7 positions matching TRBD2. The better agreement between TRBJ2-7 and the DNA end casts doubt on the J call. The material sequenced was blood. The sequence was obtained from a girl aged 2 to 10 with multiple sclerosis. The CDR3 DNA reads as TGCAGCGTTGGTATGGTGTGGGGGGGCGAGCAGTACTTC. Translating it yields CSVGMVWGGEQYF.